Presented here are 6 T cell receptor beta chains from one specimen sequenced in a study of PD-L1 blockade in urothelial cancer. Method: immunoSEQ multiplex PCR; TCRdb's copy keeps in-frame clones and lacks some. This table holds more than 45,000 clones, 88% found once. The sample in question was PBMCs, obtained around atezolizumab (anti-PD-L1) treatment. These receptors were collected from a man at least 80 years old with urothelial cancer.

This clone was found a few times. This chain connects TRBV7-2 to TRBJ2-2; D is undetermined. There are 14 residues in the CDR3. CDR1 SGHTA and CDR2 FQGNSA come from the germline V gene. V was clipped by 2 bases and J by 0 bases, with 4 bases between them. CDR3 in amino acids: CASSLTANTGELFF. CDR3 bases: TGTGCCAGCAGCTTAACAGCGAACACCGGGGAGCTGTTTTTT.

The chain carries TRBV15 and TRBJ1-1; 7 nucleotides line up with TRBD1. This CDR3 spans 17 amino acids. The V gene end was trimmed by 3 bases and the J gene end by 2 bases; junction bases not matched to a gene: 12. Germline CDR1 is LNHNV and CDR2 is YYDKDF (reference sequence). The CDR3 bases are TGTGCCACCAGCAGGGAGAGGTACTGGGACAGTAACACTGAAGCTTTCTTT. Its protein is CATSRERYWDSNTEAFF. Based on the CDR3 plus reference TRBV15 and TRBJ1-1, the full variable domain is DAMVIQNPRYQVTQFGKPVTLSCSQTLNHNVMYWYQQKSSQAPKLLFHYYDKDFNNEADTPDNFQSRRPNTSFCFLDIRSPGLGDTAMYLCATSRERYWDSNTEAFFGQGTRLTVV.

V is TRBV6-5 and J is TRBJ2-7; D not certain. CDR1 is MNHEY, CDR2 SVGAGI, per germline. With 0 bases removed from V and 3 bases from J, the gap between germline ends came to 6 bases. This CDR3 contains 13 residues. CDR3 residues: CASSYSPSYEQYF. CDR3 DNA: TGTGCCAGCAGTTACTCCCCGAGCTACGAGCAGTACTTC.

This sequence joins TRBV18 and TRBJ2-7; perhaps TRBD1 as D (6 bases). Germline V gene sequence: CDR1 KGHSH, CDR2 LQKENI. Trimming shortened V by 2 bases and J by 3 bases, and 8 bases separated the two germline ends. CDR3 size: 13 residues. CDR3 in amino acids: CASSPKDSYEQYF. DNA for the CDR3: TGTGCCAGCTCACCAAAGGACAGCTACGAGCAGTACTTC.

The chain couples TRBV5-1 to TRBJ1-4, with TRBD1 identical over 9 bases. The CDR3 extends over 15 amino acids. CDR1 is SGHRS, CDR2 YFSETQ, per germline. Trimming at V came to 2 bases and at J to 4 bases, leaving 3 bases not matched to a gene. The CDR3 protein is CASSFAGQGNEKLFF. In nucleotides, the CDR3 is TGCGCCAGCAGCTTTGCGGGACAGGGTAATGAAAAACTGTTTTTT.

The chain joins TRBV7-2 to TRBJ2-1; D is possibly TRBD1 (5 bases). The germline gives CDR1 SGHTA, CDR2 FQGNSA. V dropped 2 bases and J dropped 2 bases, with 19 bases sitting between them. The CDR3 has 18 residues. DNA of the CDR3: TGTGCCAGCAGCTTACAAACTTCAGGGTTGCGCACCTACAATGAGCAGTTCTTC. It translates to CASSLQTSGLRTYNEQFF.